The entry below gives a single TCR beta chain sequence along with its context. No antigen is known for it. Within one base of it there is no much larger clone, and no base qualities were kept. Whole blood was collected in K2EDTA tubes by collaborating institutions according to the institutions' own protocols. For TCRbeta analysis, collaborators shipped samples in one of three forms: frozen whole blood, isolated PBMCs, or DNA extracted from either of those sample types. The data stem from a study of blood T cell repertoires in COVID-19 (dated by TCRdb to 2020 to 2021). Turning to the overall study: Samples from collaborators originated in the United States, Italy and Spain and spanned both the acute and convalescent phases of COVID-19. The prospective study material was composed of cDNA or gDNA derived from T cells, B-cell-depleted T cells, or PBMCs. A freely available public database, intended as a resource for researchers studying the immune response to SARS-CoV-2, is where the repertoires were released. Sample metadata almost always included a de-identified subject ID, COVID-19 status, age in years and sex. Samples came from the ongoing ImmuneRACE study (first 160 participants) plus 1,254 subjects from 6 global collaborators. The dataset comprised deeply sampled blood TCRbeta repertoires from subjects exposed to, actively infected with, or recovered from COVID-19. HLA class I and class II types, where available, came from metadata supplied by the sample provider rather than from assay-based typing.

Study-wide conclusions, independent of this receptor: Clinical and demographic metadata were provided uncurated, with the amount varying by source and participant.

TCRbeta CDR3 regions were amplified from genomic DNA using the immunoSEQ Assay, a bias-controlled multiplex PCR. The paper's processing steps were these. Within the assay, amplification of reference gene primers was used to estimate how many nucleated cells each sample contained. To quantify the absolute abundance of each unique TCRbeta CDR3 rearrangement, sequence reads were collapsed and filtered. For each sample, productive Simpson clonality was calculated as the square root of Simpson's diversity index over productive rearrangements. The source is immuneACCESS, and TCRdb retained only in-frame sequences with V and J called. Part of the clones is not carried over; for the studies checked, unresolved V genes explain less than half of this, and the remainder is unexplained. V and J calls and clone size are given by that table; D and trimming were obtained from the DNA. This sample holds about 300,000 clones; about 84% were observed only once. The ten top clones hold around 1.5% of the sample.

The sequenced sample was peripheral blood. This TCR was recovered from a woman in her forties or fifties with acute or convalescent COVID-19.

CDR3 protein: CASRKTGGTWYEQYF. The DNA sequence is TGTGCCAGTAGAAAAACAGGGGGCACATGGTACGAGCAGTACTTC. The chain is encoded by TRBV19 joined to TRBJ2-7, with 9 central nucleotides matching TRBD1. V is trimmed back by 6 bases and J by 4 bases, and the junction contains 10 bases that no gene match accounts for. The CDR3 has 15 amino acids, counting the end cysteine and phenylalanine. Only the CDR3 part of the read is kept: 45 bases, read in frame from the first base. The germline V gene (reference sequence) gives CDR1 as LNHDA and CDR2 as SQIVND.